This T cell receptor beta chain was obtained from a study of blood T cell repertoires in COVID-19. Overall study context: Sources were T cells, B-cell-depleted T cells, or PBMCs; the material itself was cDNA or gDNA.

Per the authors' pipeline: Estimation of nucleated cell counts was performed using reference gene primer amplification. Data came from immunoSEQ multiplex PCR; TCRdb stores just in-frame clones and leaves some out. The V and J calls and clone size are taken from that table; D and trimming were inferred from the DNA. The table shows roughly 280,000 clones, with approximately 82% occurring only once. This receptor was obtained from a man aged 55 to 70 who had recovered from COVID-19. Sequencing was done on a sample of peripheral blood.

CDR3: CASSESGQTEQYF. The CDR3 DNA follows: TGTGCCAGCAGTGAGTCTGGACAAACCGAGCAGTACTTC. The V call is TRBV2, the J call TRBJ2-7; a weak D match, TRBD1 (5 bases). The germline V and J ends were trimmed by 3 bases and 6 bases, with 12 bases remaining between them. Germline loops: CDR1 SNHLY, CDR2 FYNNEI. There are 13 residues in the CDR3. Variable domain in full (rest from reference TRBV2 and TRBJ2-7): EPEVTQTPSHQVTQMGQEVILRCVPISNHLYFYWYRQILGQKVEFLVSFYNNEISEKSEIFDDQFSVERPDGSNFTLKIRSTKLEDSAMYFCASSESGQTEQYFGPGTRLTVT.